This T cell receptor beta chain was identified in a study of beta chain features in type 1 diabetes. About the research overall: Across every sample, about 110 million sorted cells were examined in total.

Naive, central memory, regulatory and stem cell-like memory cells within the CD4+ compartment were sorted using CD45RO/CCR7/CD25/CD127/CD95/CD27. This CDR3 is 13 amino acids long. Germline assignment: CDR1 SGHTA and CDR2 FQGTGA. The J segment lost 3 bases and the V segment lost 4 bases, leaving 1 base of the junction unmatched. Isolated RNA was reverse transcribed in full, so expressed TCRB transcripts were sequenced. Assay: immunoSEQ multiplex PCR; the TCRdb copy retains only in-frame clones and omits some. The table records 300,000 to 350,000 clones, 7% to 9% of them present only once. The TCR sequence derives from a woman younger than 35 in good health. This chain uses TRBV7-3 with TRBJ2-3, with 7 positions matching TRBD2. Sequencing was performed on central memory CD4+ T cells from blood. CDR3 sequence reads: CASSWGGTDTQYF. The CDR3 DNA reads as TGTGCCAGCAGCTGGGGGGGAACAGATACGCAGTATTTT.